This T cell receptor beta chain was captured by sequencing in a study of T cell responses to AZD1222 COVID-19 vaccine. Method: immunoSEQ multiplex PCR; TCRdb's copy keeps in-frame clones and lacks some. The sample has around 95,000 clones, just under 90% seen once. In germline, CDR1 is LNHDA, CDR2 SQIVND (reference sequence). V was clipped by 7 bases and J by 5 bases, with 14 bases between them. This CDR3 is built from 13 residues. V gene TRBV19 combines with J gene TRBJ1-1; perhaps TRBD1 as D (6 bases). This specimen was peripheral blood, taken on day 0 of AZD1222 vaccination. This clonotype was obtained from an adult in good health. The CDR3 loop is CASKGGARTEAFF. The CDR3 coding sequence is TGTGCCAGTAAGGGGGGGGCGCGTACTGAAGCTTTCTTT.